This TCR beta chain was profiled in a study of radiotherapy plus CTLA-4 blockade in lung cancer. Comments on this clone: Antigen specificity is unknown.

Study-wide findings and caveats: After radiotherapy and ipilimumab, tumor-derived clones expanded in peripheral blood. Response, reportedly, was best predicted by interferon-beta along with early blood T cell clone dynamics.

Trimming removed 2 bases from V and 1 base from J, with 6 bases in between. Germline V lookup: CDR1 SEHNR, CDR2 FQNEAQ (reference sequence). The CDR3 is 15 residues long. The assay was immunoSEQ multiplex PCR, and TCRdb's table has in-frame clones only and misses some. Of around 32,000 clones listed, 75% to 90% are singletons. V usage is TRBV7-9 and J usage is TRBJ2-6; no reliable D call. The sequence derives from a human donor with non-small cell lung cancer that progressed on radiotherapy plus ipilimumab. The sequenced sample was peripheral blood, obtained from a patient treated with radiotherapy plus ipilimumab. In DNA, the CDR3 is TGTGCCAGCAGCTTAACCCGGTCTGGGGCCAACGTCCTGACTTTC. This encodes CASSLTRSGANVLTF.